This record concerns one T cell receptor (beta chain) sequence. Its antigen is not yet known. It has no much larger one-base neighbor in the sample; base qualities were not kept. This entry belongs to a study of shared clonotypes between healthy human individuals (dated by TCRdb to the early 2020s). Regarding the research as a whole: The cohort comprised two women and a few men aged 18 to 49 years. Different laboratories and diverse techniques were used to prepare libraries and sequence TCR repertoires, to increase sequencing depth and limit assay-specific biases. Per donor, leukapheresis produced somewhere between about 0.8 and 9 billion PBMCs. For each donor, CD4 naive and CD4 memory were each given three plates, CD8 naive was given two plates, and CD8 memory was given one plate. The study deeply sequenced blood TCR repertoires of five healthy adults to estimate repertoire size and the extent of clonotype sharing between individuals.

Healthy HIV-negative adults with no recently reported acute infections or vaccinations were included as donors. Only Caucasian adults living in Nashville, Tennessee, USA were represented among the donors. CD4+ T cells were enriched through magnetic negative selection, after which naive cells were positively selected on CD45RA and the remaining negative fraction served as the memory subset. Blood was collected by leukapheresis, and PBMCs were isolated by Ficoll-Histopaque density gradient centrifugation and then cryopreserved in liquid nitrogen vapor phase. Analytical flow cytometry was used to check the purity and quantity of each magnetically sorted T cell population. From each sorted fraction, genomic DNA was isolated and quantified by UV absorbance on a Nanodrop 2000c. Using the deep immunoSEQ assay, TCR CDR3 regions were amplified from genomic DNA by multiplex PCR. Extracted genomic DNA from each cell subset was distributed evenly across all wells of several immunoSEQ 96-well plates, and each plate was treated as a replicate. Each replicate PCR for sorted subsets received about 200 ng genomic DNA, equal to about 30,000 T cell genomes. The purified libraries were quantified using a Qubit 3.0 fluorometer, sized with a Bioanalyzer 2100, and then quantified again using the KAPA Library Quantification kit. Every immunoSEQ 96-well plate was sequenced on a separate single-read 150-cycle Illumina NextSeq 550 flow cell. As for how the authors treated the data: Because only junctional sequences without quality scores were contained in the immunoSEQ output, filtering matching that applied to full-length reads could not be performed. To assign V/J genes and CDR3, sequences were annotated against IMGT germline references using PyIR, a Python wrapper for IgBLAST v1.9. Reads with weak V/J assignments (E-value above 1e-6), missing CDR3, stop codons, out-of-frame junctions, or ambiguous translated residues were removed. V3J clonotypes were defined as sequences sharing an identical inferred V gene, J gene, and CDR3 amino acid sequence. Percentage overlap between repertoires was calculated by dividing the number of shared unique clonotypes by the size of the smaller repertoire. RTK rarefaction, the Chao1 estimator, and Recon v2.1 estimates of unobserved clonotypes were used to assess repertoire richness. OLGA was used to compute generation probabilities for all TCRbeta clonotypes that the gDNA method yielded from a handful of donors. In its TCRdb copy, this immuneACCESS table keeps in-frame sequences only and misses some clones. Where compared with another copy, unresolved V genes explain less than half of these, and the others have no known cause. The V and J calls and clone size come from that table; D and trimming were worked out from the DNA. This sample lists under 550,000 clones; 90% to 96% were detected once. About 0.054% of the sample rests with the top ten.

The paper's findings and limits, for the study overall: Compared with non-shared clonotypes, clonotypes shared by all four sorted-subset donors had higher generation probabilities. Because the study included only a small number of donors, the genetic and exposure-history diversity represented was limited. Pairwise subsampling indicated that sequencing depth was expected to affect the degree of clonotype sharing among donors. Naive subsets generally had larger estimated clonotype richness than memory subsets did. Incomplete sequencing was indicated by rarefaction of sorted-subset datasets, despite the large sequencing depth. Across a handful of donors, approximately 5% of naive CD4, approximately 3.5% of naive CD8, roughly 2.2% of memory CD4, and roughly 0.41% of memory CD8 clonotypes were shared. Only blood was sampled, and tissue TCR repertoires likely differ from those in blood.

Sequences MNHEY (CDR1) and SMNVEV (CDR2) are obtained from the germline V gene (reference sequence). CDR3 length: 14 amino acids, cysteine to phenylalanine. Of the read, only the CDR3 DNA is kept; its 42 bases are in frame from base 1. At the junction V is shortened by 5 bases and J by 4 bases, with 14 bases in between. The sequence links TRBV27 to TRBJ2-5; the D gene identity is not certain. The receptor comes from a woman in her twenties or thirties in good health. What was sequenced was naive CD4+ T cells sorted from blood. In light of the paper, this sample's cell subset or site label describes: CD45RA+ positively selected. The nucleotides read TGTGCCAGCAGTCCTCGGCGGTGGGGAGAGACCCAGTACTTC. This is translated as CASSPRRWGETQYF.